This passage covers 23 T cell receptor beta chains from one sample sequenced in a study of blood T cell repertoires in COVID-19. The protocol was immunoSEQ multiplex PCR, while the TCRdb copy is restricted to in-frame clones and leaves out a portion. This sample has approximately 270,000 clones, with 88% found just once. Sequencing used peripheral blood. Source of these receptors: an elderly man with acute or convalescent COVID-19.

The V gene is TRBV19, the J gene TRBJ1-2; 11 bases align to TRBD1. The germline CDR1 and CDR2 sequences are LNHDA and SQIVND (reference sequence). Trimming took 7 bases from V and 4 from J; bases not matched to a gene: 8. This CDR3 has 15 amino acids. CDR3 loop: CASNLGQGASYGYTF. The CDR3 bases are TGTGCCAGTAACCTCGGACAGGGGGCTTCCTATGGCTACACCTTC.

The gene calls are TRBV20-1 and TRBJ1-1, with TRBD1 as a possible D gene (5 bases). In germline, CDR1 is DFQATT, CDR2 SNEGSKA (reference sequence). V was clipped by 3 bases and J by 4 bases, with 18 bases between them. The CDR3 totals 15 residues. The CDR3 DNA reads as TGCAGTGCTAGTTATAGTAGGGGCTATGGCACTGAAGCTTTCTTT. This gives the protein CSASYSRGYGTEAFF.

This clone was seen only a few times. V is TRBV24-1 and J is TRBJ2-7; 7 bases agree with TRBD2. V dropped 4 bases and J dropped 0; count of bases not matched to a gene: 8. Germline V gene data show CDR1 as KGHDR and CDR2 as SFDVKD. This CDR3 spans 16 amino acids. The CDR3 loop is CATSEPRRGVSYEQYF. The CDR3 DNA sequence: TGTGCCACCAGTGAACCCCGCCGGGGGGTCTCCTACGAGCAGTACTTC.

The rearrangement joins TRBV6-1 to TRBJ2-2, with 9 bases identical to TRBD1. J lost 4 bases, V lost 1 base, and 10 bases had no gene match. This CDR3 comprises 18 residues. Per the germline V gene, CDR1 is MNHNS and CDR2 is SASEGT. The DNA of the CDR3 is TGTGCCAGCAGTGAAGGGACAGGGGCCGCAGTCAGCACCGGGGAGCTGTTTTTT. The encoded protein is CASSEGTGAAVSTGELFF.

The rearrangement joins TRBV27 to TRBJ1-5, with D possibly matching TRBD1 (6 bases). Trimming took 5 bases from V and 2 from J, leaving 16 bases between them. Germline V gene data show CDR1 as MNHEY and CDR2 as SMNVEV (reference sequence). This CDR3 contains 16 residues. In DNA form, the CDR3 reads TGTGCCAGCAGTACCAGGGGCAGGGTCGGCAATCAGCCCCAGCATTTT. This gives the protein CASSTRGRVGNQPQHF.

The rearrangement joins TRBV29-1 to TRBJ2-5; D might be TRBD1 (5 bases). The CDR3 is 13 amino acids. Germline-derived CDR1 and CDR2 are SQVTM and ANQGSEA. Between the trimmed V and J ends, which lost 6 bases and 5 bases, there was a span of 16 bases. CDR3 nucleotide sequence: TGCAGCGTCCAGAGGCAGGGTACCGAGACCCAGTACTTC. Encoded protein: CSVQRQGTETQYF. Full variable domain (missing parts from reference TRBV29-1 and TRBJ2-5): SAVISQKPSRDICQRGTSLTIQCQVDSQVTMMFWYRQQPGQSLTLIATANQGSEATYESGFVIDKFPISRPNLTFSTLTVSNMSPEDSSIYLCSVQRQGTETQYFGPGTRLLVL.

The chain has TRBV7-3 and TRBJ2-1; 7 bases agree with TRBD1. V shed 3 bases and J 8 bases; nucleotides not matched to a gene: 10. Germline-derived CDR1 and CDR2 are SGHTA and FQGTGA. The CDR3 covers 15 residues. DNA for the CDR3: TGTGCCAGCAGCTTCCAGGGACAGCCAAGCGATGAGCAGTTCTTC. This gives the protein CASSFQGQPSDEQFF.

This clone turned up a few times. Here the CDR3 reads CSASGGYGYTF. The CDR3 nucleotides read TGCAGTGCTTCAGGGGGGTATGGCTACACCTTC. This chain joins TRBV20-1 and TRBJ1-2, with 7 positions matching TRBD1. V gave up 5 bases and J gave up 5 bases; unmatched junction bases: 2. The CDR3 length is 11 residues. Per the germline V gene, CDR1 is DFQATT and CDR2 is SNEGSKA (reference sequence).

The gene calls are TRBV6-5 and TRBJ2-7; 8 bases are a match to TRBD1. This CDR3 is 14 amino acids long. Germline V gene lookup returns CDR1 MNHEY and CDR2 SVGAGI. After removal of 8 bases from V and 4 bases from J, the junction contained 10 bases not matched to a gene. CDR3 sequence reads: CASVWTGQAYEQYF. The CDR3 DNA reads as TGTGCCAGCGTGTGGACGGGACAGGCTTACGAGCAGTACTTC.

The chain has TRBV19 and TRBJ2-1; the D gene is possibly TRBD2 (5 bases). CDR1 LNHDA and CDR2 SQIVND come from the germline V gene (reference sequence). V lost 5 bases and J lost 7, with 12 bases in between. This CDR3 region has 13 residues. The CDR3 nucleotides read TGTGCCAGTAGTCCGCGAGGGCGGAATGAGCAGTTCTTC. It specifies CASSPRGRNEQFF.

The CDR3 DNA follows: TGTGCCAGTAGTACTTCCGGGACAGGTTTGTCACCCCTCCACTTT. It yields the protein CASSTSGTGLSPLHF. V usage is TRBV19 and J usage is TRBJ1-6; 8 bases line up with TRBD1. This CDR3 has 15 residues. Germline-derived CDR1 and CDR2 are LNHDA and SQIVND (reference sequence). J was trimmed by 10 bases and V by 4 bases; bases with no gene match: 9.

V usage is TRBV5-1 and J usage is TRBJ2-5; TRBD2 might be the D (5 bases). V was clipped by 1 base and J by 4 bases, with 8 bases between them. From germline, CDR1 is SGHRS and CDR2 YFSETQ. The CDR3 length is 13 residues. As DNA, the CDR3 is TGCGCCAGCAGCTTGCTTGGAGGAGAGACCCAGTACTTC. It is translated as CASSLLGGETQYF.

The chain combines TRBV6-1 with TRBJ1-2; 11 bases are shared with TRBD1. Per the germline V gene, CDR1 is MNHNS and CDR2 is SASEGT. CDR3 length: 18 residues. J was trimmed by 0 bases and V by 3 bases; bases with no gene match: 9. The CDR3 protein is CASSDPGQGALANYGYTF. In nucleotides, the CDR3 is TGTGCCAGCAGTGACCCCGGACAGGGGGCGTTAGCTAACTATGGCTACACCTTC.

This sequence joins TRBV5-1 and TRBJ2-2; D possibly corresponds to TRBD1 (5 bases). Germline CDR1 reads SGHRS; CDR2 reads YFSETQ. V was cut by 0 bases and J by 3 bases, with 9 bases left in between. The CDR3 covers 15 residues. The CDR3 sequence is CASSLVQGYTGELFF. Here the CDR3 DNA reads TGCGCCAGCAGCTTGGTTCAGGGTTACACCGGGGAGCTGTTTTTT.

This chain joins TRBV14 and TRBJ2-7, with D perhaps assigned TRBD1 or TRBD2 (5 bases each). The CDR3 is 15 amino acids. From germline, CDR1 is SGHDN and CDR2 FVKESK. The germline V and J ends were trimmed by 7 bases and 2 bases, with 18 bases remaining between them. The CDR3 spells CASNQGAAGAYEQYF. In DNA form, the CDR3 reads TGTGCCAGCAACCAGGGCGCCGCGGGCGCCTACGAGCAGTACTTC.

The V and J genes are TRBV28 and TRBJ1-4; no definite D call. V lost 1 base, J lost 8 bases, and 14 bases lay in between. CDR1 and CDR2 from the germline V gene are MDHEN and SYDVKM. CDR3 length: 15 amino acids. CDR3 region: CASSLSPREPEKLFF. The CDR3 DNA is TGTGCCAGCAGTTTATCCCCCCGGGAGCCCGAAAAACTGTTTTTT.

V is TRBV19 and J is TRBJ1-6, with 7 positions matching TRBD1. Per germline, CDR1 LNHDA and CDR2 SQIVND (reference sequence). V was clipped by 5 bases and J by 7 bases; unmatched bases: 5. This CDR3 has 14 amino acids. In DNA, the CDR3 is TGTGCCAGTAGTGAGACAGGGCGGAATTCACCCCTCCACTTT. It translates to CASSETGRNSPLHF.

The rearrangement links TRBV12-3 or TRBV12-4 to TRBJ1-3, with D possibly TRBD1 on 5 matching bases. V was pared by 7 bases and J by 4 bases, with 8 bases between. This CDR3 is built from 12 residues. The CDR3 DNA sequence: TGTGCCAGCAATAACAGGGGAAACACCATATATTTT. Translating it yields CASNNRGNTIYF.

The chain joins TRBV28 to TRBJ1-1; D is unclear. The germline V and J ends were trimmed by 2 bases and 1 base, with 2 bases remaining between them. Germline-derived CDR1 and CDR2 are MDHEN and SYDVKM. This CDR3 has 12 amino acids. The chain's CDR3 is CASSLRNTEAFF. The CDR3 nucleotides read TGTGCCAGCAGTTTACGGAACACTGAAGCTTTCTTT. The full variable domain, rest sourced from reference TRBV28 and TRBJ1-1, is DVKVTQSSRYLVKRTGEKVFLECVQDMDHENMFWYRQDPGLGLRLIYFSYDVKMKEKGDIPEGYSVSREKKERFSLILESASTNQTSMYLCASSLRNTEAFFGQGTRLTVV.

V usage is TRBV21-1 and J usage is TRBJ1-2; the D call of TRBD1 is as the table states it, not checked on the DNA. TRBV21-1 is deemed a pseudogene. The CDR3 runs 15 residues. CDR3 sequence reads: CASSRQGHVNYGYTF. The CDR3 DNA reads TGTGCCAGCAGCAGACAGGGACACGTTAACTATGGCTACACCTTC.

The chain employs TRBV4-1 and TRBJ2-7; perhaps TRBD1 as D (6 bases). Germline CDR1 MGHRA, CDR2 YSYEKL. V was shortened by 1 base and J by 3 bases, with 16 bases between the two germline ends. CDR3 size: 16 residues. CDR3: CASSQVEGVGLYEQYF. CDR3 DNA: TGCGCCAGCAGCCAAGTCGAGGGGGTGGGGCTCTACGAGCAGTACTTC.

J is TRBJ1-1 and V is TRBV6-2 or TRBV6-3; TRBD1 agrees at 7 bases. Germline V gene lookup returns CDR1 MNHEY and CDR2 SVGEGT. This CDR3 spans 15 amino acids. The ends lost 0 bases at V and 2 bases at J; junction bases unmatched: 3. CDR3 loop: CASSYSRGGNTEAFF. In DNA form, the CDR3 reads TGTGCCAGCAGTTACTCGAGAGGGGGCAACACTGAAGCTTTCTTT.

The J gene is TRBJ2-2, the V gene TRBV27, with D possibly matching TRBD1 (6 bases). From germline, CDR1 is MNHEY and CDR2 SMNVEV (reference sequence). CDR3 length: 14 amino acids. Trimming shortened V by 7 bases and J by 1 base, and 10 bases separated the two germline ends. Here the CDR3 reads CASTPGENTGELFF. In DNA form, the CDR3 reads TGTGCCAGCACCCCAGGGGAGAACACCGGGGAGCTGTTTTTT.